This TCR beta chain was captured in a study of cytomegalovirus exposure and HLA in healthy donors. General study findings and limits: CMV serostatus alone was available as immune exposure information. Researchers reported that a few CMV-associated chains were confirmed in vitro as CMV antigen-specific.

Researchers ran the PCR with 60 Vbeta and 13 Jbeta primers. TCRdb keeps only in-frame clones here, not all; method: immunoSEQ multiplex PCR. The repertoire includes 210,000 or so clones, over 75% of them detected once, and about 9.4% sits in the top ten. The germline gives CDR1 LGHNA, CDR2 YSLEER. CDR3 length: 13 residues. The V and J ends lost 1 base and 3 bases respectively, with 7 bases between them. On this clone itself: Its antigen is currently unknown.

This TCR derives from a woman between 50 and 59 years old in good health and CMV-seropositive. The sample was PBMCs. The chain has TRBV4-3 and TRBJ2-7; D is unresolved. Here the CDR3 reads CASSQGLIYEQYF. The CDR3 DNA sequence: TGCGCCAGCAGCCAAGGACTCATCTACGAGCAGTACTTC.